This T cell receptor beta chain is drawn from a study of blood T cell repertoires in COVID-19. Overall study: COVID-19 samples from acute and convalescent phases originated in the United States, Italy and Spain.

The CDR3 runs 15 residues. CDR1 is LGHDT and CDR2 is YNNKEL in the germline V gene (reference sequence). V dropped 4 bases and J dropped 0; count of bases not matched to a gene: 4. The protocol was immunoSEQ multiplex PCR, while the TCRdb copy is restricted to in-frame clones and leaves out a portion. Of about 200,000 clones listed, around 86% are singletons. V usage is TRBV3-1 (or the pseudogene TRBV3-2) and J usage is TRBJ2-5; 8 bases line up with TRBD1. Material: peripheral blood. This sequence was found in a man between 60 and 75 years old who had recovered from COVID-19. The CDR3 loop reads CASSLRTGYQETQYF. Here the CDR3 DNA reads TGTGCCAGCAGCCTTCGGACAGGGTACCAAGAGACCCAGTACTTC.